This section outlines one T cell receptor beta chain sequence together with its context. Its target is unknown. These data are taken from a study of cytomegalovirus exposure and HLA in healthy donors. 13 Jbeta primers and 60 Vbeta primers were used for the PCR. Assay used: immunoSEQ multiplex PCR; TCRdb lists only in-frame clones, some missing. Among 150,000 to 200,000 clones, roughly 70% were seen once, and the ten largest hold 2.8%. The CDR3 length is 14 residues. Germline V lookup: CDR1 MNHEY, CDR2 SVGAGI. Trimming left V 8 bases short and J 7 bases short, with 17 bases between. Study outcomes and limitations: Accounts indicate the classifier identified cytomegalovirus status with strong specificity and sensitivity. DRB1 showed the most TCR associations and HLA-C the fewest in a later analysis, as rates varied by HLA locus. The authors confirmed in vitro that a few CMV-associated chains were specific for CMV antigens.

Healthy bone marrow donors made up the donor group. The TCR originated in a middle-aged woman in good health and CMV-seropositive. Sequenced input: PBMCs. J is TRBJ1-4 and V is TRBV6-5, with D perhaps matching TRBD1 (6 bases). CDR3 residues: CASLDRTNGEKLFF. CDR3 DNA sequence: TGTGCCAGCCTCGACAGGACGAACGGTGAAAAACTGTTTTTT.